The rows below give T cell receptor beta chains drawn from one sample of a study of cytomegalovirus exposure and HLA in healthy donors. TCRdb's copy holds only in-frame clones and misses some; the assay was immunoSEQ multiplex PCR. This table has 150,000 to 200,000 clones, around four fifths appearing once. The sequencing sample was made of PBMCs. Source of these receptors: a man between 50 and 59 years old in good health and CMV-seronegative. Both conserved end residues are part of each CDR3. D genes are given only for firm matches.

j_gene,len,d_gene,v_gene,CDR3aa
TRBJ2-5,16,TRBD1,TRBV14,CASSRLGQGIGETQYF
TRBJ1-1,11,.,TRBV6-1,CASSGRGEAFF
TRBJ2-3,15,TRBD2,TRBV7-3,CASSYSGGGGDTQYF
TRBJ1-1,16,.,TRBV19,CASSRGTPSMNTEAFF
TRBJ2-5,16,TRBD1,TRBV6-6,CASSYSPGQGRETQYF
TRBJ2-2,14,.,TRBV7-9,CASSLDRAGGELFF
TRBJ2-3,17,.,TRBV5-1,CASSLMTATPSTDTQYF
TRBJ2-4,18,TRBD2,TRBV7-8,CASSLLERGDLAKNIQYF
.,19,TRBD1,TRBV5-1,CASSQGRTPGQGARYEQYF
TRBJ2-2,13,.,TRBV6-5,CASTYPGTGELFF
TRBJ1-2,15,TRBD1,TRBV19,CASSRWDRSDYGYTF
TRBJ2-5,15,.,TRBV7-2,CASSVRGIAPETQYF
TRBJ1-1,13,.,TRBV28,CASSSRQPISAFF
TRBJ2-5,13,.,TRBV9,CASSDGGQETQYF
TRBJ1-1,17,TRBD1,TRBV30,CAWSVRRDRGLNTEAFF
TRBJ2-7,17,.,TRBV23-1,CASSPSLSGTSQYEQYF
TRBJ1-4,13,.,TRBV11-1,CASSLSEVGKLFF
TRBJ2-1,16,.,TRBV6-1,CASSGTTGSSYNEQFF
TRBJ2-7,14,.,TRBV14,CASSQDRVGYEQYF
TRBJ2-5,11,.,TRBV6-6,CASTFRETQYF
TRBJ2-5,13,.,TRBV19,CASSWQNQETQYF
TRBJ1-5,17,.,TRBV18,CASSPTPSIPPNQPQHF
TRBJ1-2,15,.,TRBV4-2,CASSHTTGPNYGYTF
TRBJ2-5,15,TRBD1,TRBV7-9,CASSQGQGARETQYF
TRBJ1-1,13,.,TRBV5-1,CASSRMTDTEAFF
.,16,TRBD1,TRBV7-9,CASSSPGQATSYEQYF
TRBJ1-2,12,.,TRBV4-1,CASSGGNYGYTF
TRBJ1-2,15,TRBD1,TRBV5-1,CASSLGTGGNYGYTF
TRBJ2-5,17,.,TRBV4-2,CASSQVAGGQLQETQYF
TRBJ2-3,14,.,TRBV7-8,CASRLGLTTDTQYF
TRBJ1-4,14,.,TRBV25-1,CASSDSAGNEKLFF
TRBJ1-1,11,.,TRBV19,CASSMNTEAFF
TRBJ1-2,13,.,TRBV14,CASSHDTSNGYTF
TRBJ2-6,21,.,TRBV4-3,CASSLWGWGDVDSSGANVLTF
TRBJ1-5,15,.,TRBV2,CASSEAVTGNQPQHF
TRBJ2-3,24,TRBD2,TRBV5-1,CASSLDRDTDMGLAGVSPVDTQYF
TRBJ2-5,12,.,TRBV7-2,CASSFGGETQYF
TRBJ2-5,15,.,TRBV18,CASSPSRGYQETQYF
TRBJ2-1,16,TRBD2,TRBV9,CASSVAIAGGDNEQFF
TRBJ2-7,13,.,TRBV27,CASSSYRSYEQYF
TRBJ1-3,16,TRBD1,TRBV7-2,CASSLGVGGGGNTIYF
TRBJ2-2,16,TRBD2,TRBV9,CASSGGLAGLTGELFF
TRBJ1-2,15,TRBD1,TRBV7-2,CASTSGQGGYYGYTF
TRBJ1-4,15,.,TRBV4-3,CASSQVWGRGEKLFF
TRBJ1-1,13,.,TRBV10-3,CAAQTQMNTEAFF
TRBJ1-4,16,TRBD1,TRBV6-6,CASSQGTDTTNEKLFF
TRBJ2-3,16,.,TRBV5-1,CASSLDHRESTDTQYF
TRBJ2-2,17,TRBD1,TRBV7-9,CASSYISGGAGTGELFF
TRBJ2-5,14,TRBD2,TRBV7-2,CASSIRLAEETQYF
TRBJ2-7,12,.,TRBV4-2,CASSQVGYEQYF
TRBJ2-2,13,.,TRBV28,CASSLTLPGELFF
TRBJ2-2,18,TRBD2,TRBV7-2,CASSLAASGASNTGELFF
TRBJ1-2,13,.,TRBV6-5,CASRPNTYVGYTF
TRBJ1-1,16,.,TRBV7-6,CASSLALSIGGSEAFF
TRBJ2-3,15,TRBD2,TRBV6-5,CASSYSGLDQDTQYF
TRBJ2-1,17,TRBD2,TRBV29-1,CSAVRGGLAGGRNEQFF
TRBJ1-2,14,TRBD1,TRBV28,CASIDRGANYGYTF
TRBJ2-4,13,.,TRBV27,CASSYRRGDIQYF
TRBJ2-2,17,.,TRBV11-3,CASSLSGSSGQNRELFF